This record concerns one TCR beta chain sequence. This CDR3 comprises 16 residues. Trimming left V 0 bases short and J 0 bases short, with 9 bases between. Per germline, CDR1 LGHNA and CDR2 YSLEER. How the authors handled the data: Cell counts per sample came from amplifying reference gene primers. Using immunoSEQ multiplex PCR, the repertoire was profiled, and TCRdb retains in-frame clones only, with some absent. The DNA gave D and trimming, while V, J and clone size come from that table. The sample has tens of thousands of clones, approximately 88% seen once; the top ten hold 7.5% to 10%. This sample was included in a study of blood T cell repertoires in COVID-19. Study-wide background: The United States, Italy and Spain supplied acute and convalescent COVID-19 samples. T cells, B-cell-depleted T cells, or PBMCs provided the cDNA or gDNA that served as material.

Sequences were obtained from peripheral blood. The TCR sequence derives from a human donor in a cohort sampled during active COVID-19. The chain joins TRBV4-3 to TRBJ1-3, with TRBD1 as a possible D gene (5 bases). The CDR3 here is CASSQDRQNSGNTIYF. For the CDR3, the DNA is TGCGCCAGCAGCCAAGATCGACAGAACTCTGGAAACACCATATATTTT.